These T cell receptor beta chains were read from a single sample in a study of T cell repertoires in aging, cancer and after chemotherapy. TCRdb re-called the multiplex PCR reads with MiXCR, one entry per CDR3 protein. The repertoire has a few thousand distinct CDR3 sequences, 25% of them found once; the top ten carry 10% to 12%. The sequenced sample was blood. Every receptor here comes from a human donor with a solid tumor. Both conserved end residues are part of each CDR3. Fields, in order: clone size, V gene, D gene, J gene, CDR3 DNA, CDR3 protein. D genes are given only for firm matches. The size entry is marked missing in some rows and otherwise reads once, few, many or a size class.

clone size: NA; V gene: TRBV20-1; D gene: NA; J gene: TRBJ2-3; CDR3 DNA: TGCAGTGCTAGGGCACCCGGACTTACGCAGTATTTT; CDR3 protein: CSARAPGLTQYF
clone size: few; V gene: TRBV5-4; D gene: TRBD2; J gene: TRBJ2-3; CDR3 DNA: TGTGCCAGCAGCCTTCTGACTAGCGAAGATACGCAGTATTTT; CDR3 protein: CASSLLTSEDTQYF
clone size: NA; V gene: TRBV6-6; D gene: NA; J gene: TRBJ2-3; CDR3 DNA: TGTGCCAGCAGTGACCCCCCAAGCCGGGATACGCAGTATTTT; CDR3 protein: CASSDPPSRDTQYF
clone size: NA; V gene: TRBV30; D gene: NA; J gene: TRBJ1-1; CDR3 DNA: TGTGCCTGGAGAGTTCCGGGGCATGACACTGAAGCTTTCTTT; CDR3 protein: CAWRVPGHDTEAFF
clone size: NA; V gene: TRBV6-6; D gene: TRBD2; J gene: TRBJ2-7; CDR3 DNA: TGTGCCAGCAGTACACCCGGGACTAGCGGCTACGAGCAGTACTTC; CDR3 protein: CASSTPGTSGYEQYF
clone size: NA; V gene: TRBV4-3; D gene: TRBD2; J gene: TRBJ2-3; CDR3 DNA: TGCGCCAGCAGCCAAGTTCTAGCGGGAGGTCGTACAGATACGCAGTATTTT; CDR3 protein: CASSQVLAGGRTDTQYF
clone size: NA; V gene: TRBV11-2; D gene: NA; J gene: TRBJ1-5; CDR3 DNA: TGTGCCAGCAGCTTAGATCGTGCCGGGCCCCAGCATTTT; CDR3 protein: CASSLDRAGPQHF
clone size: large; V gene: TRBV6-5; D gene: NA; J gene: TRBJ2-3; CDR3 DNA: TGTGCCAGCAGAGGGACTGCCACAGATACGCAGTATTTT; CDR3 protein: CASRGTATDTQYF
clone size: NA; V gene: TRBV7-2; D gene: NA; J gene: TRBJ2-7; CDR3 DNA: TGTGCCAGCAAACGGCGGGACGGCCTGTACGAGCAGTACTTC; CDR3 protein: CASKRRDGLYEQYF
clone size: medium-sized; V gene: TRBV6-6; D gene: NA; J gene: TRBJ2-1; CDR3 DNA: TGTGCCAGCAGGGATTATCAACCGGGTGAGCAGTTCTTC; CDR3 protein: CASRDYQPGEQFF
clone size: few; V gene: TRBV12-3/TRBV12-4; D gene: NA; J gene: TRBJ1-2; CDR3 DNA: TGTGCCAGCACCCGAGGCGGGCAGGCCTATGGCTACACCTTC; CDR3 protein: CASTRGGQAYGYTF
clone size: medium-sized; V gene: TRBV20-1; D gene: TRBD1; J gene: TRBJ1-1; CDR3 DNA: TGCAGTGCTGCCCGGACAGGTTCGTACACTGAAGCTTTCTTT; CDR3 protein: CSAARTGSYTEAFF
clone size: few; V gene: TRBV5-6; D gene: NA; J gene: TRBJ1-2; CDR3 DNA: TGTGCCAGCAGCTTTAACCCAGGGTTCTATGGCTACACCTTC; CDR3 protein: CASSFNPGFYGYTF
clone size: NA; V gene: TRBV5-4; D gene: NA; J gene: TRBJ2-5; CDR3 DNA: TGTGCCAGCAGCTTTATTGGGCAGGGGGAGACCCAGTACTTC; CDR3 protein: CASSFIGQGETQYF
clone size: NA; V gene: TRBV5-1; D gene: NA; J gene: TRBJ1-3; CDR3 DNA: TGCGCCAGCAGCTTCGGCAGTTCAACTGGAAACACCATATATTTT; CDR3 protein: CASSFGSSTGNTIYF
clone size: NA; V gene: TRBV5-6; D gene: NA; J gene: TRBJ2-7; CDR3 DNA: TGTGCCAGCAGCTTGGGCTCCGACAGGCCCTACGAGCAGTACTTC; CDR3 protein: CASSLGSDRPYEQYF
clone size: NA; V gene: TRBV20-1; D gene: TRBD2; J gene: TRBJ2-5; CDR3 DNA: TGCAGTGCTGGCCTCGGTCGGGAGGGCCACTTTCCCCAGTACTTC; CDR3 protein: CSAGLGREGHFPQYF
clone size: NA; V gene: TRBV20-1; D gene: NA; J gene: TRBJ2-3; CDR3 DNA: TGCAGTGCTAGAGATAAAACGAGGGACACAGATACGCAGTATTTT; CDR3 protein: CSARDKTRDTDTQYF
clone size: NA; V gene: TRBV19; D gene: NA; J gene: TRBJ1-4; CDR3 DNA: TGTGCCAGTCTGGGGACGGATAATGAAAAACTGTTTTTT; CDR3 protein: CASLGTDNEKLFF
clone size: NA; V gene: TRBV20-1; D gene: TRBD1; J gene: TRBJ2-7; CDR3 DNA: TGCAGTGCTAGACCCTCTCGACAGGGTAGGGCCTACGAGCAGTACTTC; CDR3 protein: CSARPSRQGRAYEQYF
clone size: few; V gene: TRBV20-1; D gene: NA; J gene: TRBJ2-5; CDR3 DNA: TGCAGTGCTAGAGATCTTAACCCCCAGTGGGAGACCCAGTACTTC; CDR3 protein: CSARDLNPQWETQYF
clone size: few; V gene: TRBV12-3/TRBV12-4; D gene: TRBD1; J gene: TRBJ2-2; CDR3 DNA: TGTGCCAGCACTGCTTGGACAGGTCGGGACGGGGAGCTGTTTTTT; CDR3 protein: CASTAWTGRDGELFF
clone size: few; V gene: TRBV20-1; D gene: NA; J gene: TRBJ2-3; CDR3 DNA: TGCAGTGCTAGGGGTCTAGCGTACGACACAGATACGCAGTATTTT; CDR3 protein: CSARGLAYDTDTQYF
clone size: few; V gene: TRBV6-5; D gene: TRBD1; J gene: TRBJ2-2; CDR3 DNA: TGTGCCAGCACTGGAGACAGGGTAAACACCGGGGAGCTGTTTTTT; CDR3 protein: CASTGDRVNTGELFF
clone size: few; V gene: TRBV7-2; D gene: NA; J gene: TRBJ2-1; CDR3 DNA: TGTGCCAGCAGCTCGCTCCGTCGCGGCGGGCCGTCCTACAATGAGCAGTTCTTC; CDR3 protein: CASSSLRRGGPSYNEQFF
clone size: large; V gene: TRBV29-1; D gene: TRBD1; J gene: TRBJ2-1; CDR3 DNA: TGCAGCGCCCGAGGACAGGGAGAGAGCGATGAGCAGTTCTTC; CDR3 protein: CSARGQGESDEQFF
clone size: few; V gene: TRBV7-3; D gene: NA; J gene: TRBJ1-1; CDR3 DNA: TGTGCCAGCAGCTTACTGTTAGACACTGAAGCTTTCTTT; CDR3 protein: CASSLLLDTEAFF
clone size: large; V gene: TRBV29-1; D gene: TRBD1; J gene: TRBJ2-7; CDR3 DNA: TGCAGCGTTATGGACAGGGGGATCGACGAGCAGTACTTC; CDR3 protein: CSVMDRGIDEQYF
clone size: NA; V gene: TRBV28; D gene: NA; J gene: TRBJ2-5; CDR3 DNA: TGTGCCAGCAGCTCAAGGTTCGGTCTGCTGGCAGAGACCCAGTACTTC; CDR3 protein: CASSSRFGLLAETQYF
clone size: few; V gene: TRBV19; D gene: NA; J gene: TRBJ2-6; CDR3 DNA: TGTGCCAGTAGTAGGGGTGCCGGGGCCAACGTCCTGACTTTC; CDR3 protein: CASSRGAGANVLTF